What follows are 9 T cell receptor beta chains derived from one specimen sequenced in a study of blood T cell repertoires in COVID-19. The data were produced by immunoSEQ multiplex PCR, yet TCRdb's version contains in-frame clones alone and is incomplete. Here the sample spans 250,000 to 350,000 clones, about 87% being singletons. The source material was PBMCs or T cells enriched from blood (not recorded which). The source of these receptors is a young woman who had recovered from COVID-19.

This chain joins TRBV4-3 and TRBJ1-3, with a weak D call TRBD1 (5 bases). The CDR3 contains 16 residues. Germline V gene data show CDR1 as LGHNA and CDR2 as YSLEER. V dropped 1 base and J dropped 0 bases, with 10 bases sitting between them. CDR3 amino acids: CASSQVTEGSGNTIYF. The CDR3 nucleotides read TGCGCCAGCAGCCAAGTGACAGAAGGCTCTGGAAACACCATATATTTT.

The V call is TRBV7-9, the J call TRBJ1-1; maybe TRBD1 (5 bases). CDR1 and CDR2 (germline): SEHNR, FQNEAQ (reference sequence). Trimming pared 5 bases from V and 4 bases from J, leaving 20 bases between. This CDR3 is 16 amino acids long. CDR3 region: CASSPGHSSLPTEAFF. The CDR3 DNA follows: TGTGCCAGCAGCCCAGGACACAGTAGTCTGCCCACTGAAGCTTTCTTT.

The V and J genes are TRBV2 and TRBJ2-1, with TRBD2 matching over 7 bases. Trimming removed 4 bases from V and 5 bases from J; junction bases left unmatched: 2. The CDR3 covers 13 residues. Per the germline V gene, CDR1 is SNHLY and CDR2 is FYNNEI. The CDR3 region has the DNA TGTGCCAGCAGTGGACTAGCCCACAATGAGCAGTTCTTC. Protein sequence: CASSGLAHNEQFF.

The gene calls are TRBV30 and TRBJ2-3; D not certain. Trimming removed 3 bases at V and 6 bases at J, with 7 bases between. The CDR3 loop spans 11 amino acids. The germline gives CDR1 GTSNPN, CDR2 SVGIG (reference sequence). Here the CDR3 reads CAWSGVDTQYF. DNA for the CDR3: TGTGCCTGGAGCGGTGTGGATACGCAGTATTTT. Looking up the rest from reference TRBV30 and TRBJ2-3 gives the full variable domain: SQTIHQWPATLVQPVGSPLSLECTVEGTSNPNLYWYRQAAGRGLQLLFYSVGIGQISSEVPQNLSASRPQDRQFILSSKKLLLSDSGFYLCAWSGVDTQYFGPGTRLTVL.

V usage is TRBV5-1 and J usage is TRBJ1-2; possibly TRBD1 for D (6 bases). This CDR3 is 15 amino acids long. CDR1 is SGHRS and CDR2 is YFSETQ in the germline V gene. Between the trimmed V and J ends, which lost 4 bases and 4 bases, there was a span of 17 bases. The chain's CDR3 is CASSVDRDTGYGYTF. The CDR3 region has the DNA TGCGCCAGCAGCGTGGACCGGGACACCGGCTATGGCTACACCTTC.

This clone was counted between two and nine times. V and J are TRBV4-3 and TRBJ2-7; TRBD1 aligns across 7 bases. Looked up from germline, CDR1 is LGHNA and CDR2 is YSLEER. The CDR3 is 15 amino acids. V was pared by 2 bases and J by 0 bases, with 4 bases of the junction left unmatched. As DNA, the CDR3 is TGCGCCAGCAGCCAATACAGGGGCCCCTCCTACGAGCAGTACTTC. Translated, it gives CASSQYRGPSYEQYF.

The chain joins TRBV27 to TRBJ1-5; 7 bases fit TRBD1. The CDR3 is 12 residues long. J lost 4 bases, V lost 6 bases, and 0 bases had no gene match. Germline lookup yields CDR1 MNHEY and CDR2 SMNVEV (reference sequence). CDR3 loop: CASRQGNQPQHF. CDR3 in DNA: TGTGCCAGCAGACAGGGGAATCAGCCCCAGCATTTT.

CDR3 region: CATLGQVGNEQYF. Written as DNA, the CDR3 is TGTGCCACGTTGGGACAGGTTGGGAACGAGCAGTACTTC. The chain joins TRBV30 to TRBJ2-7, with TRBD1 matching over 8 bases. The germline V gene has CDR1 GTSNPN and CDR2 SVGIG (reference sequence). J gave up 5 bases and V 8 bases, and 11 bases lay outside the gene matches. The length of the CDR3 is 13 residues. Full variable domain (missing parts from reference TRBV30 and TRBJ2-7): SQTIHQWPATLVQPVGSPLSLECTVEGTSNPNLYWYRQAAGRGLQLLFYSVGIGQISSEVPQNLSASRPQDRQFILSSKKLLLSDSGFYLCATLGQVGNEQYFGPGTRLTVT.

This chain uses TRBV28 with TRBJ1-1; D possibly corresponds to TRBD1 (6 bases). The CDR3 sequence is 14 residues long. Germline V lookup: CDR1 MDHEN, CDR2 SYDVKM. V shed 5 bases and J shed 9 bases, with 19 bases lying between them. The CDR3: CASSLRGRTPQAFF. The CDR3 bases are TGTGCCAGCAGTCTCAGGGGTCGCACTCCCCAAGCTTTCTTT.